The 9 T cell receptor beta chains in this list originate from one sample, sequenced in a study of T cell responses to AZD1222 COVID-19 vaccine. Libraries were prepared by immunoSEQ multiplex PCR; TCRdb keeps only in-frame clonotypes and omits some of them. The data contain 150,000 to 200,000 clones, about 87% of them singletons. The material was peripheral blood, obtained on day 0 of AZD1222 vaccination. The origin of the receptors is an adult in good health.

The V and J genes are TRBV19 and TRBJ1-5; D is undetermined. CDR1 and CDR2 from the germline V gene are LNHDA and SQIVND (reference sequence). The CDR3 runs 14 residues. Trimming removed 3 bases from V and 3 bases from J, with 9 bases in between. The DNA of the CDR3 is TGTGCCAGTAGTATTGAGGATGACAATCAGCCCCAGCATTTT. Its protein is CASSIEDDNQPQHF.

The rearrangement joins TRBV6-5 to TRBJ1-2, with 9 bases aligning to TRBD1. CDR1 MNHEY and CDR2 SVGAGI come from the germline V gene. The CDR3 has 14 amino acids. Trimming cost V 6 bases and J 1 base; bases outside gene matches: 3. CDR3 in amino acids: CASRRQGGNYGYTF. DNA for the CDR3: TGTGCCAGCAGGAGACAGGGGGGTAACTATGGCTACACCTTC.

V usage is TRBV5-6 and J usage is TRBJ1-6; unclear D gene. The CDR3 length is 12 residues. Germline lookup yields CDR1 SGHDT and CDR2 YYEEEE. Trimming cost V 2 bases and J 17 bases, with 14 bases left between them. CDR3 nucleotide sequence: TGTGCCAGCAGCTTCGGCCCATCAATGTTCCACTTT. It codes for CASSFGPSMFHF.

This clone was recorded once. This chain connects TRBV18 to TRBJ1-1; no definite D call. Per germline, CDR1 KGHSH and CDR2 LQKENI. Trimming removed 2 bases from V and 1 base from J, with 8 bases in between. The CDR3 length is 14 residues. CDR3 DNA: TGTGCCAGCTCACCAGGGCTCGGGAACACTGAAGCTTTCTTT. Residues: CASSPGLGNTEAFF.

The CDR3 nucleotides read TGTGCCAGCAGTCCACCCGGGACAGGGCCGACGGGGGGTGAAAAACTGTTTTTT. Translated: CASSPPGTGPTGGEKLFF. V is TRBV6-6 and J is TRBJ1-4; 9 bases map to TRBD1. Germline V CDR1 and CDR2: MNHNY, SVGAGI (reference sequence). CDR3 size: 18 residues. The trim removed 5 bases at V and 7 bases at J, leaving 17 bases unmatched.

The chain links TRBV6-5 to TRBJ2-5; tentatively, D is TRBD2 (5 bases). Trimming pared 8 bases from V and 2 bases from J, leaving 12 bases between. CDR3 length equals 13 residues. The V gene's germline CDR1 is MNHEY and CDR2 SVGAGI. This chain's CDR3 is CASRRGQQETQYF. CDR3 in DNA: TGTGCCAGCCGGCGAGGGCAGCAAGAGACCCAGTACTTC.

V is TRBV18 and J is TRBJ1-1; D may be TRBD1 (6 bases). CDR3 size: 14 residues. V was clipped by 2 bases and J by 5 bases, with 12 bases between them. Per the germline V gene, CDR1 is KGHSH and CDR2 is LQKENI. Here the CDR3 DNA reads TGTGCCAGCTCACCAGTTGCGCAGGGGACTGAAGCTTTCTTT. It is translated as CASSPVAQGTEAFF.

The chain couples TRBV12-5 to TRBJ2-2; 8 bases agree with TRBD1. V lost 5 bases, J lost 1 base, and 3 bases stayed unmatched. The CDR3 runs 15 residues. The V gene's germline CDR1 is LGHNT and CDR2 FRNRAP. The DNA for the CDR3 is TGTGCTAGTGGTGGCGACAGGGGGAACACCGGGGAGCTGTTTTTT. Translating gives CASGGDRGNTGELFF.

The chain joins TRBV5-1 to TRBJ1-1; 7 bases agree with TRBD1. Germline values: CDR1 SGHRS, CDR2 YFSETQ. The CDR3 extends over 15 amino acids. J gave up 0 bases and V 3 bases, and 5 bases lay outside the gene matches. CDR3 DNA: TGCGCCAGCAGCTCGGCAGGGGGGTTGAACACTGAAGCTTTCTTT. Its translation: CASSSAGGLNTEAFF.